This T cell receptor (beta chain) was recorded in a study of cytomegalovirus exposure and HLA in healthy donors. General observations from the study: Presence/absence analysis assumed near-uniform sequencing depth across donors. A missense variant in DCLRE1C was later tied to TCR beta V- and J-gene trimming.

In germline, CDR1 is KGHSH, CDR2 LQKENI. Trimming stripped 3 bases from V and 5 bases from J, with 8 bases between. This CDR3 spans 13 amino acids. In regard to this clone: Its matching antigen is unknown.

PCR primers comprised 60 Vbeta and 13 Jbeta primers. The table came from immunoSEQ multiplex PCR; TCRdb's copy has only in-frame clones and leaves some out. This repertoire shows approximately 140,000 clones, approximately 65% found once; its top ten account for under 7.5%. The TCR comes from a woman aged 55-75 years in good health and CMV-seronegative. This rearrangement joins TRBV18 to TRBJ2-1; D is possibly TRBD1 (6 bases). Sequencing was done on a sample of PBMCs. The CDR3: CASSPSGDNEQFF. The CDR3 coding sequence is TGTGCCAGCTCACCCTCAGGGGACAATGAGCAGTTCTTC.